This entry lists 27 T cell receptor beta chains sequenced from one sample in a study of CD8 T cells in Susac syndrome. The RNA input was 0.5 to 1 ug, and it was reverse transcribed with random hexamers. TCRdb itself ran the immunoSEQ multiplex PCR reads through MiXCR, one entry per CDR3 protein. This sample yields about 210,000 distinct CDR3 sequences, of which around 95% are seen a single time; approximately 0.08% belongs to the top ten. Sequenced: CD4+ T cells from PBMCs. These receptors originate from a human donor with multiple sclerosis.

As concerns this clonotype: The junction does not match germline at one end; this may be a read error. This chain links TRBV20-1 with TRBJ2-4; tentatively, D is TRBD1 or TRBD2 (5 bases each). Germline V lookup: CDR1 DFQATT, CDR2 SNEGSKA (reference sequence). This CDR3 region has 12 residues. CDR3 protein: CGAGGASNIQYF. The CDR3 region has the DNA TGCGGTGCGGGTGGGGCGAGTAACATTCAGTACTTC.

This rearrangement joins TRBV5-1 to TRBJ2-1, with a possible D match to TRBD1 (6 bases). The germline V and J ends were trimmed by 6 bases and 6 bases, with 13 bases remaining between them. The CDR3 has 13 amino acids. In germline, CDR1 is SGHRS, CDR2 YFSETQ. The CDR3 DNA follows: TGCGCCAGCACCACGGACAGCTTCAATGAGCAGTTCTTC. Its protein is CASTTDSFNEQFF.

The chain joins TRBV20-1 to TRBJ1-1; D is possibly TRBD1 (6 bases). V was cut by 3 bases and J by 1 base, with 9 bases left in between. The CDR3 is made up of 13 amino acids. The germline CDR1 and CDR2 sequences are DFQATT and SNEGSKA (reference sequence). The CDR3 coding sequence is TGCAGTGCTAGCGCGGACAGGAACACTGAAGCTTTCTTT. Translating gives CSASADRNTEAFF.

The J gene is TRBJ1-6, the V gene TRBV20-1; D call uncertain. CDR1 is DFQATT, CDR2 SNEGSKA, per germline (reference sequence). V lost 2 bases to trimming and J lost 7 bases, with 12 bases between them. The CDR3 length is 14 residues. CDR3 region: CSARKGSENSPLHF. CDR3 sequence (DNA): TGCAGTGCTAGAAAGGGCAGTGAAAATTCACCCCTCCACTTT.

This clonotype was detected only once. This chain connects TRBV18 to TRBJ2-5; no clear D. The CDR3 runs 13 residues. V lost 0 bases to trimming and J lost 3 bases, with 5 bases between them. The germline V gene encodes CDR1 KGHSH and CDR2 LQKENI. The chain's CDR3 is CASSPPVEETQYF. The CDR3 DNA sequence: TGTGCCAGCTCACCACCGGTAGAAGAGACCCAGTACTTC.

This clonotype occurred a few times. This sequence joins TRBV6-1 and TRBJ2-7; 10 bases are shared with TRBD1. Germline V gene sequence: CDR1 MNHNS, CDR2 SASEGT. J lost 4 bases, V lost 6 bases, and 6 bases had no gene match. The CDR3 is 14 amino acids. CDR3 loop: CASRETGGGYEQYV. For the CDR3, the DNA is TGTGCCAGCAGAGAGACAGGGGGCGGATACGAGCAGTACGTC.

V is TRBV6-1 and J is TRBJ2-5; 7 bases agree with TRBD2. V trimming: 5 bases; J trimming: 4 bases; junction bases outside the gene matches: 13. Looked up from germline, CDR1 is MNHNS and CDR2 is SASEGT. This CDR3 spans 16 amino acids. The CDR3 coding sequence is TGTGCCAGCAGTCCCATCCCCAGCGGGGTCGGAGAGACCCAGTACTTC. Its protein product is CASSPIPSGVGETQYF.

The chain couples TRBV29-1 to TRBJ1-2; D call uncertain. This CDR3 region has 11 residues. Germline lookup yields CDR1 SQVTM and CDR2 ANQGSEA. V lost 4 bases and J lost 8, with 11 bases in between. DNA for the CDR3: TGCAGCGTTGGGAAGTTGGGCGGCTACACCTTC. It encodes CSVGKLGGYTF.

The chain is built from TRBV3-1 and TRBJ1-5, with D unclear. The germline CDR1 and CDR2 sequences are LGHDT and YNNKEL (reference sequence). The CDR3 sequence is 14 residues long. The V end lost 2 bases, the J end lost 0 bases, and 5 bases lay between the germline ends. The CDR3 loop is CASSQRSSNQPQHF. The CDR3 nucleotides are TGTGCCAGCAGCCAAAGAAGTAGCAATCAGCCCCAGCATTTT.

The rearrangement joins TRBV6-5 to TRBJ2-3; D call uncertain. The V end lost 2 bases, the J end lost 6 bases, and 12 bases lay between the germline ends. The CDR3 covers 14 residues. Germline CDR1 and CDR2: MNHEY and SVGAGI. The CDR3 sequence: CASSYGAVADTQYF. In nucleotides, the CDR3 is TGTGCCAGCAGTTACGGTGCTGTCGCCGATACGCAGTATTTT.

This sequence joins TRBV25-1 and TRBJ1-6; D unresolved. Germline V gene sequence: CDR1 MGHDK, CDR2 SYGVNS. The V end lost 1 base, the J end lost 7 bases, and 11 bases lay between the germline ends. The CDR3 totals 15 residues. CDR3 in amino acids: CASSELGGGNSPLHF. The CDR3 bases are TGTGCCAGCAGTGAATTGGGAGGTGGGAATTCACCCCTCCACTTT. Together with reference TRBV25-1 and TRBJ1-6, the CDR3 gives the full variable domain: EADIYQTPRYLVIGTGKKITLECSQTMGHDKMYWYQQDPGMELHLIHYSYGVNSTEKGDLSSESTVSRIRTEHFPLTLESARPSHTSQYLCASSELGGGNSPLHFGNGTRLTVT.

The chain joins TRBV7-9 to TRBJ2-7; tentatively, D is TRBD2 (7 bases). This CDR3 region has 14 residues. Germline loops: CDR1 SEHNR, CDR2 FQNEAQ (reference sequence). V lost 6 bases, J lost 5 bases, and 17 bases lay in between. CDR3 loop: CASRGRGAGDEQYF. The CDR3 coding sequence is TGTGCCAGCAGGGGGAGGGGGGCCGGCGACGAGCAGTACTTC.

The gene calls are TRBV7-2 and TRBJ1-1; no definite D call. V was clipped by 5 bases and J by 11 bases, with 18 bases between them. Germline CDR1 and CDR2: SGHTA and FQGNSA. The CDR3 consists of 13 residues. The CDR3 DNA reads TGTGCCAGCAGCCTCCTTCCTGTGGGGAGTGCTTTCTTT. Translating gives CASSLLPVGSAFF. Supplemented by reference TRBV7-2 and TRBJ1-1, the full variable domain reads GAGVSQSPSNKVTEKGKDVELRCDPISGHTALYWYRQSLGQGLEFLIYFQGNSAPDKSGLPSDRFSAERTGGSVSTLTIQRTQQEDSAVYLCASSLLPVGSAFFGQGTRLTVV.

The J gene is TRBJ2-5, the V gene TRBV2, with a tentative D call TRBD2 (6 bases). CDR3 length: 13 amino acids. Germline CDR1 SNHLY, CDR2 FYNNEI. Trimming pared 9 bases from V and 4 bases from J, leaving 15 bases between. CDR3 loop: CASGKGLIETQYF. CDR3 sequence (DNA): TGTGCCAGTGGGAAAGGACTAATAGAGACCCAGTACTTC.

The rearrangement links TRBV3-1 to TRBJ1-2; TRBD1 might be the D (5 bases). Germline-derived CDR1 and CDR2 are LGHDT and YNNKEL (reference sequence). The CDR3 spans 15 residues. V was shortened by 4 bases and J by 6 bases, with 18 bases between the two germline ends. The CDR3 coding sequence is TGTGCCAGCAGCCGAAGGCTCACAGCGGGGGATGGCTACACCTTC. Translating it yields CASSRRLTAGDGYTF.

The gene calls are TRBV30 and TRBJ2-7, with 7 bases matching TRBD1. The trim removed 2 bases at V and 5 bases at J, leaving 9 bases unmatched. The CDR3 length is 14 residues. Germline-derived CDR1 and CDR2 are GTSNPN and SVGIG (reference sequence). CDR3 sequence reads: CAWSRKAGGHEQYV. The CDR3 region has the DNA TGTGCCTGGAGTCGGAAGGCAGGGGGTCACGAGCAGTACGTC.

CDR3 in amino acids: CASSLNTSPGTQYF. CDR3 in DNA: TGTGCCAGCAGCTTAAATACCTCGCCAGGGACCCAGTACTTC. The rearrangement uses TRBV7-3 and TRBJ2-5; D unclear. Trimming took 1 base from V and 7 from J, leaving 13 bases between them. In germline, CDR1 is SGHTA, CDR2 FQGTGA. The CDR3 loop spans 14 amino acids.

The chain recombines TRBV20-1 with TRBJ1-2; 7 bases are shared with TRBD1. Losses at the gene ends were 2 bases for V and 5 bases for J; bases not matched to a gene: 14. This CDR3 has 16 amino acids. The germline V gene encodes CDR1 DFQATT and CDR2 SNEGSKA (reference sequence). The CDR3 DNA reads as TGCAGTGCTAGATTTCCCCGGGGGGGACAGATTTATGGCTACACCTTC. It encodes CSARFPRGGQIYGYTF.

The chain recombines TRBV6-1 with TRBJ2-7; no clear D. The CDR3 is 13 residues long. Germline V CDR1 and CDR2: MNHNS, SASEGT. Trimming removed 3 bases from V and 1 base from J, with 7 bases in between. The CDR3 reads CASSEKLSYEQYV. The CDR3 DNA sequence: TGTGCCAGCAGTGAGAAACTGTCCTACGAGCAGTACGTC.

The chain employs TRBV7-2 and TRBJ2-5, with TRBD2 as a possible D gene (5 bases). CDR3 length equals 14 residues. V shed 5 bases and J shed 4 bases, with 14 bases lying between them. Germline V gene lookup returns CDR1 SGHTA and CDR2 FQGNSA. The CDR3 DNA sequence: TGTGCCAGCAGCCCTCCGGGGAAAGGAGAGACCCAGTACTTC. Protein: CASSPPGKGETQYF.

The J gene is TRBJ1-2, the V gene TRBV29-1, with 9 bases that match TRBD1. The V gene's germline CDR1 is SQVTM and CDR2 ANQGSEA. V lost 8 bases and J lost 7; bases outside the gene matches: 5. The CDR3 consists of 11 residues. DNA for the CDR3: TGCAGCTCACAGGGGGCGGTTGGCTACACCTTC. As protein: CSSQGAVGYTF.

V gene TRBV7-2 combines with J gene TRBJ2-7; 7 bases align to TRBD2. CDR3 length: 13 amino acids. Germline V gene sequence: CDR1 SGHTA, CDR2 FQGNSA. V lost 1 base and J lost 4; bases outside the gene matches: 1. The CDR3 here is CASSLGGGYEQYV. DNA of the CDR3: TGTGCCAGCAGCTTAGGCGGGGGATACGAGCAGTACGTC.

The gene calls are TRBV12-3 or TRBV12-4 and TRBJ1-2, with 8 bases lining up with TRBD1. After removal of 6 bases from V and 8 bases from J, the junction contained 5 bases not matched to a gene. The CDR3 sequence is 12 residues long. Written as DNA, the CDR3 is TGTGCCAGCAGCGGACAGGGATTAGGCTACACCTTC. Protein sequence: CASSGQGLGYTF.

The V and J genes are TRBV29-1 and TRBJ2-5; D possibly uses TRBD1 or TRBD2 (5 bases each). Deletions cut 6 bases from V and 4 bases from J, with 15 bases between. Germline loops: CDR1 SQVTM, CDR2 ANQGSEA. The length of the CDR3 is 13 residues. The CDR3 nucleotides are TGCAGCGTGACTACCTGGGGACCAGAGACCCAGTACTTC. This codes for CSVTTWGPETQYF.

V is TRBV9 and J is TRBJ2-5; D call uncertain. Trimming shortened V by 0 bases and J by 5 bases, and 5 bases separated the two germline ends. The V gene's germline CDR1 is SGDLS and CDR2 YYNGEE. The CDR3 consists of 12 residues. The CDR3 region is CASSVGHETQYF. CDR3 nucleotide sequence: TGTGCCAGCAGCGTAGGACACGAGACCCAGTACTTC.

The CDR3, as DNA: TGTGCCTGGAGTGTACTGTTGGTGGGGGAACGAGGCAATGAGCAGTTCTTC. Amino acid sequence: CAWSVLLVGERGNEQFF. This rearrangement joins TRBV30 to TRBJ2-1; the D call may be TRBD1 or TRBD2 (5 bases each). The V and J ends lost 0 bases and 6 bases respectively, with 21 bases between them. The CDR3 length is 17 residues. CDR1 GTSNPN and CDR2 SVGIG come from the germline V gene (reference sequence).

CDR3 bases: TGTGCCTGGAGTGTACGGAGGGCCACCCAGTACTTC. It specifies CAWSVRRATQYF. V is TRBV30 and J is TRBJ2-5, with D possibly matching TRBD2 (6 bases). The V gene's germline CDR1 is GTSNPN and CDR2 SVGIG (reference sequence). This CDR3 is built from 12 residues. V lost 0 bases and J 8 bases, leaving 10 bases between the germline ends. Drawing the rest from reference TRBV30 and TRBJ2-5, the complete variable domain is SQTIHQWPATLVQPVGSPLSLECTVEGTSNPNLYWYRQAAGRGLQLLFYSVGIGQISSEVPQNLSASRPQDRQFILSSKKLLLSDSGFYLCAWSVRRATQYFGPGTRLLVL.